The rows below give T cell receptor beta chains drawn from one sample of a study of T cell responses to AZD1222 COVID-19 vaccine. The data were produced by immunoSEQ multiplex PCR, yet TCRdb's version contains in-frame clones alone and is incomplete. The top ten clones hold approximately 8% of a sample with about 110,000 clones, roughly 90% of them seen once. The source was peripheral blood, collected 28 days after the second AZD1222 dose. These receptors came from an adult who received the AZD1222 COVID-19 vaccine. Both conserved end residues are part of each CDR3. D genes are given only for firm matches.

CDR3nt: TGTGCCAGCAGTGAGCTAGCGACGAACACCGGGGAGCTGTTTTTT
CDR3aa: CASSELATNTGELFF
j_gene: TRBJ2-2
d_gene: .
v_gene: TRBV2

CDR3nt: TGCAGCGTTGTTACAGGGGGCATCTCCGGGGAGCTGTTTTTT
CDR3aa: CSVVTGGISGELFF
j_gene: TRBJ2-2
d_gene: TRBD1
v_gene: TRBV29-1

CDR3nt: TGTGCCAGTACTACAGACGACAGGTTTGCCGGGGAGCTGTTTTTT
CDR3aa: CASTTDDRFAGELFF
j_gene: TRBJ2-2
d_gene: .
v_gene: TRBV19

CDR3nt: TGTGCCAGCAGTTTCTTAGGGAACACCGGGGAGCTGTTTTTT
CDR3aa: CASSFLGNTGELFF
j_gene: TRBJ2-2
d_gene: .
v_gene: TRBV28

CDR3nt: TGTGCCAGCAGTCAAGGACAGGATGAAAAACTGTTTTTT
CDR3aa: CASSQGQDEKLFF
j_gene: TRBJ1-4
d_gene: TRBD1
v_gene: TRBV28

CDR3nt: TGTGCCAGCAGTAAATACCCCGGGACGGAGAACTATGGCTACACCTTC
CDR3aa: CASSKYPGTENYGYTF
j_gene: TRBJ1-2
d_gene: .
v_gene: TRBV6-2/TRBV6-3

CDR3nt: TGTGCCAGCACGGGAGGGGTAAACAATCAGCCCCAGCATTTT
CDR3aa: CASTGGVNNQPQHF
j_gene: TRBJ1-5
d_gene: .
v_gene: TRBV28

CDR3nt: TGTGCCAGCATACGGACAGGGAACACTGAAGCTTTCTTT
CDR3aa: CASIRTGNTEAFF
j_gene: TRBJ1-1
d_gene: TRBD1
v_gene: TRBV6-5

CDR3nt: TGCGCCAGCAGAGAAACAGCGATCTATGGCTACACCTTC
CDR3aa: CASRETAIYGYTF
j_gene: TRBJ1-2
d_gene: .
v_gene: TRBV10-2

CDR3nt: TGTGCCAGCAGTTTGGATGGGGAGACCCAGTACTTC
CDR3aa: CASSLDGETQYF
j_gene: TRBJ2-5
d_gene: .
v_gene: TRBV28

CDR3nt: TGCGCCAGCAGCGGGACAAACTACGAGCAGTACTTC
CDR3aa: CASSGTNYEQYF
j_gene: TRBJ2-7
d_gene: .
v_gene: TRBV5-1